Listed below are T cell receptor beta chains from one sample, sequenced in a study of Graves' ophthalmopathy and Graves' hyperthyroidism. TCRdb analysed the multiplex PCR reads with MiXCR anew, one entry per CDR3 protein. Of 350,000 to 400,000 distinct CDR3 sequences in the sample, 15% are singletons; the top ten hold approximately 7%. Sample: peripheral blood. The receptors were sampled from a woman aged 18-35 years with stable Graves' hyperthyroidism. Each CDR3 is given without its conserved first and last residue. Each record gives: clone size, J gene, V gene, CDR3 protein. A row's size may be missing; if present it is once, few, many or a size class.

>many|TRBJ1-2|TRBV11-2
ASSPRQLYGYT
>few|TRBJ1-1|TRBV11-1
ASRKTSGRAAGNTEAF
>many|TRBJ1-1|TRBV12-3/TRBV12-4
ASSLDDLGLDAEAF
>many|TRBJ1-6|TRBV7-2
ASSWGVGNSPLH
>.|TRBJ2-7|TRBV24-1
ATSDTGTKGEYEQY
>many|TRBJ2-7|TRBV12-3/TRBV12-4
ASSLTLWGQY
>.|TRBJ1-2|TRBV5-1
ASSLGWQNGYT
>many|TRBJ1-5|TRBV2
ASSALNSNQPQH
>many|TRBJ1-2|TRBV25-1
ASSEYLADGYT
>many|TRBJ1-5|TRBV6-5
ASSGGGRNQPQH
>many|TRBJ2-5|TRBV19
ASSNTYQETQY
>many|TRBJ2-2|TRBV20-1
SARGTSGGDTGELF
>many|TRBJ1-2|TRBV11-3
ASSLGGQGPYT
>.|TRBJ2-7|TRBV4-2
ASSQDQSARGYEQY
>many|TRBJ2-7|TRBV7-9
ASSLSGRDEQY